The 8 T cell receptor beta chains below all came from one sample that was sequenced in a study of cytomegalovirus exposure and HLA in healthy donors (TCRdb year 2017). To prepare the library, the immunoSEQ multiplex PCR assay was applied. A mixture of 60 forward primers for TCR Vbeta segments and 13 reverse primers for TCR Jbeta segments was used in the multiplex PCR. TCRdb carries this immuneACCESS record with in-frame sequences only. Its versions omit some clonotypes, under half of them owing to an unresolved V gene in the studies checked, with the rest unexplained. The sample table holds tens of thousands of clones, of which 75% to 85% were seen once. The top ten clones comprise 18% of the sample. The material sequenced was PBMCs. These TCRs come from a man aged 65 to 85 in good health and CMV-seropositive.

The chain employs TRBV15 and TRBJ2-7; TRBD2 matches 7 bases. J was trimmed by 3 bases and V by 3 bases; bases with no gene match: 11. This CDR3 region has 16 residues. In germline, CDR1 is LNHNV, CDR2 YYDKDF (reference sequence). The CDR3 loop is CATSRVLGRGNYEQYF. The CDR3 DNA sequence: TGTGCCACCAGCAGGGTCTTGGGGCGGGGGAACTACGAGCAGTACTTC.

The chain recombines TRBV6-5 with TRBJ2-7; 9 bases fit TRBD2. Germline V gene sequence: CDR1 MNHEY, CDR2 SVGAGI. CDR3 length: 16 residues. V was clipped by 0 bases and J by 4 bases; unmatched bases: 7. CDR3 sequence (DNA): TGTGCCAGCAGTTACTCGATGGCTAGCGGGATATACGAGCAGTACTTC. Its protein product is CASSYSMASGIYEQYF.

The chain links TRBV10-2 to TRBJ1-3; 8 bases are shared with TRBD1. Germline-derived CDR1 and CDR2 are WSHSY and SAAADI. V lost 2 bases to trimming and J lost 3 bases; unmatched junction nucleotides: 0. CDR3 length: 14 amino acids. The CDR3: CASSETGGGNTIYF. CDR3 DNA sequence: TGCGCCAGCAGTGAGACAGGGGGTGGAAACACCATATATTTT.

The chain recombines TRBV6-5 with TRBJ1-3; possibly TRBD1 for D (5 bases). The germline V gene has CDR1 MNHEY and CDR2 SVGAGI. The CDR3 sequence is 14 residues long. The germline V and J ends were trimmed by 6 bases and 0 bases, with 9 bases remaining between them. CDR3: CASSKTDSGNTIYF. CDR3 coding DNA: TGTGCCAGCAGCAAGACAGACTCTGGAAACACCATATATTTT.

The count of this clone is one. The chain has TRBV13 and TRBJ2-7; D is perhaps TRBD2 (6 bases). V lost 2 bases to trimming and J lost 7 bases, with 24 bases between them. The CDR3 extends over 17 amino acids. CDR1 and CDR2 (germline): PRHDT, FYEKMQ (reference sequence). The CDR3 DNA reads as TGTGCCAGCAGCTTACGGGGGAAAATGGGACGACCAAATGAGCAGTACTTC. Translating it yields CASSLRGKMGRPNEQYF.

The CDR3 DNA sequence: TGTGCCAGCGGGGACAGGGGGCTCGCTGAAGCTTTCTTT. This encodes CASGDRGLAEAFF. The chain is built from TRBV2 and TRBJ1-1; 12 bases match TRBD1. The CDR3 extends over 13 amino acids. J was trimmed by 6 bases and V by 8 bases; bases with no gene match: 4. Germline V gene data show CDR1 as SNHLY and CDR2 as FYNNEI.

The CDR3 sequence: CASSLRRTGRTYEQYF. The CDR3, as DNA: TGCGCCAGCAGCCTGCGCCGGACAGGGAGAACCTACGAGCAGTACTTC. V and J are TRBV4-1 and TRBJ2-7, with 8 bases identical to TRBD1. V lost 4 bases and J lost 2; bases outside the gene matches: 10. The CDR3 is made up of 16 amino acids. Germline CDR1 MGHRA, CDR2 YSYEKL.

This rearrangement joins TRBV10-1 to TRBJ2-1; 10 bases map to TRBD2. The CDR3 has 14 amino acids. J gave up 4 bases and V 6 bases, and 3 bases lay outside the gene matches. Germline CDR1 reads WNHNN; CDR2 reads SYGVQD (reference sequence). The CDR3 loop is CASRSGGAYNEQFF. The CDR3 bases are TGCGCCAGCAGAAGCGGGGGGGCGTACAATGAGCAGTTCTTC.